This TCR beta chain emerged from a study of cytomegalovirus exposure and HLA in healthy donors. Study-level results: Clusters of TCRs from the first cohort tended to co-occur in the roughly 120 validation repertoires (as a later analysis found). Most TCR sequences proved rare, with some public TCRs found in many donors.

The table came from immunoSEQ multiplex PCR; TCRdb's copy has only in-frame clones and leaves some out. This sample has 100,000 to 150,000 clones; nearly 90% occur once, and the top ten carry around 1.1%. This clone turned up a few times. As yet, its antigen is unknown. Germline CDR1 SGHVT, CDR2 SQSDAQ. The junction had 12 bases not matched to a gene; V was cut back by 4 bases and J by 4 bases. This CDR3 is 17 amino acids long. The chain combines TRBV7-4 with TRBJ2-5; 10 bases match TRBD2. The sequenced sample was PBMCs. This TCR derives from a woman between 18 and 30 years old in good health and CMV-seronegative. The CDR3 DNA follows: TGTGCCAGCAGCTCCTCTAGCGGGGGTCCAAGGCGAGAGACCCAGTACTTC. This encodes CASSSSSGGPRRETQYF.